Sequencing of this T cell receptor (beta chain) was carried out in a study of T cells in Graves' hyperthyroidism and ophthalmopathy (dated by TCRdb to between 2018 and 2020). A note on the overall study: Peripheral blood samples were taken at the time of initial diagnosis, prior to any treatment. Once sampling was done, hyperthyroidism patients were given methimazole at a starting dose of 30 mg daily, whereas ophthalmopathy patients were given high-dose intravenous methylprednisolone. According to the paper, TCR Vbeta CDR3 sequencing was carried out on some 130 peripheral blood samples, which came from about 45 ophthalmopathy, about 75 hyperthyroidism and approximately 17 progressor patients. Whether ophthalmopathy could be predicted prospectively was tested in an independent validation cohort made up of roughly 19 hyperthyroidism patients plus 17 patients who later progressed to ophthalmopathy. In addition, the study compared T-cell repertoires in thyroid tissue and in blood from several Graves' hyperthyroidism patients. For training and testing, the 100 or so patients in the discovery cohort were randomly divided in a 7:3 ratio. TCR V-J signatures able to tell the groups apart were searched for in a discovery cohort of more than 90 patients, of whom roughly 42 had Graves' ophthalmopathy and roughly 58 had stable Graves' hyperthyroidism.

Points the paper makes about the study in general: Sample size was not statistically predetermined, and investigators were not blinded to group allocation. A 13 V-J signature model separated ophthalmopathy from stable hyperthyroidism, with 87.88% sensitivity and roughly 81% specificity in cross-validation and 80%/75% in testing. In validation, the model predicted progression to ophthalmopathy a median of roughly six months before onset, with about 71% sensitivity and 72.22% specificity. Most expanded thyroid clonotypes (frequency above 0.001) were also detected in blood, a finding suggesting that blood repertoires may reflect thyroid immune responses.

The TCR beta CDR3 regions were amplified from the RNA transcripts. The first round of RT-PCR for the TCR CDR3 was performed with the HTBI primer set and the Qiagen OneStep RT-PCR kit. A second multiplex PCR round built the libraries, followed by size selection and purification. Libraries were sequenced paired-end with 100 bp reads on an Illumina HiSeq2000. The paper's processing steps were these. SOAPnuke was used to process the raw data, throwing out any read that contained adapters or uncalled bases, had a mean Phred below 15, or lacked an exact constant-primer or identifier match. High-quality paired reads were merged with COPE v1.2.5, and unique nucleotide sequences were defined as clonotypes. Clonotypes were aligned to IMGT TRBV, TRBD and TRBJ reference segments using MiTCR v1.1. Analysis was restricted to V-J combinations with a frequency above 0.0001, which covered 98% to 99.2% of repertoires. A TCS score was defined as the ratio between F50 (clonal expansion) and ExV (chaos), using BLOSUM62-based TCRdist between CDR3 peptides within each V-J. Welch's t-statistics and random forest reduced roughly 530 V-J features to 13, which were used in a naive Bayes classifier (R e1071). TCRdb handled the public reads itself, with Q25 trimming in fastp and clone calling in MiXCR, and kept productive beta chains. All rows with the same CDR3 protein become a single entry with the most common DNA and genes. Clone size and V and J calls follow TCRdb, not the original study. This sample comprises 600,000 to 900,000 distinct CDR3 sequences, about 15% of them detected only once. The leading ten clones occupy roughly 8% of the sample.

Stable Graves' hyperthyroidism was defined as the absence of progression to ophthalmopathy over 18 months of follow-up. Hyperthyroidism patients were newly diagnosed, had a disease duration of under 2 months, and were aged 18 to 65 years. The study excluded patients with uncontrolled infections, other autoimmune diseases, pregnancy or lactation. Diagnoses were based on clinical symptoms, serum thyroxine and TRAb, thyroid ultrasound and orbital computed tomography. Ficoll-Paque density gradient centrifugation was used to isolate PBMCs from about 10 ml of fresh peripheral blood. Total RNA was extracted using Trizol reagent, and RNA quality was assessed on an Agilent 2100 Bioanalyzer. Many counts were recorded for this clonotype. This clone's antigen is unknown. Per-nucleotide qualities are absent, and no much larger clonotype sits a single base away. CDR3 length: 14 amino acids, cysteine to phenylalanine. The only DNA kept is the CDR3, 42 bases in frame from the first base. Via the germline V gene, CDR1 is MNHNS and CDR2 SASEGT. The junction shows trimming of 5 bases on V and 13 bases on J, plus 18 bases between the germline ends.

Recombination joined TRBV6-1 with TRBJ1-6; the D segment could be TRBD1, given 6 matching bases. The sample taken for sequencing was blood. This receptor was taken from a man aged 18 to 29 with Graves' hyperthyroidism. The CDR3 has the sequence CASSTGTPNSPLHF. The sequenced DNA is TGTGCCAGCAGTACCGGGACACCAAACTCGCCCCTCCACTTT.